These T cell receptor beta chains were read from a single sample in a study of cytomegalovirus exposure and HLA in healthy donors. The table came from immunoSEQ multiplex PCR; TCRdb's copy has only in-frame clones and leaves some out. The sample includes under 85,000 clones, 85% to 95% of them seen just once. The material sequenced was PBMCs. All receptors come from a woman younger than 35 in good health and CMV-seronegative. Each CDR3 is given with its conserved first and last residue. Each record gives: CDR3 length, J gene, clone size, V gene, D gene, CDR3 protein, CDR3 DNA. D genes are given only for firm matches. Only part of the rows carry a size: once, few, many, or a class if the clone is expanded.

>14|TRBJ1-3|.|TRBV6-1|.
CASRTEGAGNTIYF
TGTGCCAGCAGGACTGAGGGAGCTGGAAACACCATATATTTT
>12|TRBJ2-7|.|TRBV29-1|.
CSVQGFSYEQYF
TGCAGCGTACAGGGTTTTTCCTACGAGCAGTACTTC
>16|TRBJ2-5|.|TRBV5-1|.
CASSMRGQGGQETQYF
TGCGCCAGCAGCATGCGTGGTCAGGGGGGCCAAGAGACCCAGTACTTC
>15|TRBJ1-6|.|TRBV19|TRBD1
CASSRQGGRNSPLHF
TGTGCCAGTAGTCGACAGGGTGGTAGGAATTCACCCCTCCACTTT
>16|TRBJ2-7|few|TRBV7-9|.
CASSLAPYRVKDEQYF
TGTGCCAGCAGCTTAGCTCCTTATCGGGTCAAAGACGAGCAGTACTTC
>13|TRBJ2-5|.|TRBV5-1|.
CASSLQVLETQYF
TGCGCCAGCAGCTTGCAGGTCCTGGAGACCCAGTACTTC
>16|TRBJ2-1|once|TRBV18|TRBD2
CASSPVAGLSYNEQFF
TGTGCCAGCTCACCGGTAGCGGGACTCTCCTACAATGAGCAGTTCTTC
>15|TRBJ2-3|.|TRBV30|TRBD1
CAWSRQGIGTDTQYF
TGTGCCTGGAGTCGACAGGGGATTGGCACAGATACGCAGTATTTT
>18|TRBJ2-1|.|TRBV18|.
CASSPNPASDPTYNEQFF
TGTGCCAGCTCACCAAATCCTGCTAGCGACCCCACTTACAATGAGCAGTTCTTC
>16|TRBJ2-3|.|TRBV28|TRBD1
CASCTGGLGLTDTQYF
TGTGCCAGCTGTACAGGGGGACTTGGTTTGACAGATACGCAGTATTTT